These 29 T cell receptor beta chains were sequenced from one sample in a study of blood T cell repertoires in COVID-19. The method was immunoSEQ multiplex PCR; TCRdb's version includes in-frame clones alone and lacks a portion of them. Of 120,000 to 150,000 clones listed, 70% to 90% are singletons. The specimen sequenced was peripheral blood. The receptors here all came from a human donor with acute or convalescent COVID-19. The donor label of this sample is uncertain.

V and J are TRBV7-2 and TRBJ1-4; D call uncertain. The germline CDR1 and CDR2 sequences are SGHTA and FQGNSA. The CDR3 has 13 amino acids. Trimming cost V 1 base and J 15 bases, with 15 bases left between them. In DNA, the CDR3 is TGTGCCAGCAGCTTAGGGGCTCAGACAATAATGTTTTTT. It codes for CASSLGAQTIMFF.

The chain links TRBV5-1 to TRBJ2-7; TRBD1 might be the D (6 bases). This CDR3 is 14 amino acids long. V gave up 4 bases and J gave up 4 bases, with 15 bases separating them. Per germline, CDR1 SGHRS and CDR2 YFSETQ. Written as DNA, the CDR3 is TGCGCCAGCAGCCCGGGACAAGCTCCTTACGAGCAGTACTTC. Its protein product is CASSPGQAPYEQYF. The variable domain in full, completed from reference TRBV5-1 and TRBJ2-7, reads KAGVTQTPRYLIKTRGQQVTLSCSPISGHRSVSWYQQTPGQGLQFLFEYFSETQRNKGNFPGRFSGRQFSNSRSEMNVSTLELGDSALYLCASSPGQAPYEQYFGPGTRLTVT.

The chain links TRBV3-1 (or the pseudogene TRBV3-2) to TRBJ2-1; D remains unclear. CDR3 size: 13 residues. The V gene lost 4 bases and the J gene lost 10 bases, with 14 bases spanning the gap. Germline CDR1 reads LGHDT; CDR2 reads YNNKEL (reference sequence). The CDR3 DNA is TGTGCCAGCAGCCCTACCCAGGTGGGCGAGCAGTTCTTC. Translation gives CASSPTQVGEQFF.

This clone came up a few times. This chain joins TRBV6-5 and TRBJ1-4; 7 bases fit TRBD1. The CDR3 sequence is 14 residues long. The V segment lost 7 bases and the J segment 4 bases; nucleotides outside the gene matches: 6. CDR1 and CDR2 from the germline V gene are MNHEY and SVGAGI. Here the CDR3 reads CASTDRRFNEKLFF. In nucleotides, the CDR3 is TGTGCCAGCACGGACAGGCGATTTAATGAAAAACTGTTTTTT.

Notes on this clone: At one boundary the junction diverges from the germline segment, which might be a read error. This sequence joins TRBV30 and TRBJ2-2, with 10 bases that match TRBD2. This CDR3 spans 14 amino acids. The germline CDR1 and CDR2 sequences are GTSNPN and SVGIG (reference sequence). The CDR3 loop is CAWRVAGGPGELFF. The CDR3 DNA follows: TGTGCCTGGCGTGTAGCGGGGGGCCCCGGGGAGCTGTTTTTT.

The CDR3 sequence is CAISAQSNYGYTF. CDR3 nucleotide sequence: TGTGCCATCAGTGCTCAGTCTAACTATGGCTACACCTTC. This chain links TRBV10-3 with TRBJ1-2; D remains ambiguous. V was trimmed by 4 bases and J by 0 bases, leaving 6 bases between them. Germline V gives CDR1 ENHRY, CDR2 SYGVKD. The CDR3 has 13 amino acids.

The rearrangement joins TRBV6-6 to TRBJ1-1; D perhaps matches TRBD1 (6 bases). CDR3 length equals 15 residues. In germline, CDR1 is MNHNY, CDR2 SVGAGI (reference sequence). The germline V and J ends were trimmed by 5 bases and 1 base, with 14 bases remaining between them. Here the CDR3 reads CASSKDRPWNTEAFF. The CDR3 region has the DNA TGTGCCAGCAGTAAGGACAGACCTTGGAACACTGAAGCTTTCTTT.

The J gene is TRBJ2-5, the V gene TRBV24-1, with 8 bases identical to TRBD1. J gave up 7 bases and V 3 bases, and 9 bases lay outside the gene matches. The CDR3 is made up of 15 amino acids. Per germline, CDR1 KGHDR and CDR2 SFDVKD. The DNA for the CDR3 is TGTGCCACCAGTGATAATGGACAGGGATTGGTGACCCAGTACTTC. Translating gives CATSDNGQGLVTQYF.

This clone occurred once. The J gene is TRBJ1-6, the V gene TRBV25-1; D is unresolved. The CDR3 consists of 13 residues. Germline lookup yields CDR1 MGHDK and CDR2 SYGVNS. Trimming cost V 6 bases and J 5 bases, with 8 bases left between them. CDR3 DNA: TGTGCCAGCAGATCCAGTAATAATTCACCCCTCCACTTT. Translating gives CASRSSNNSPLHF.

The V gene is TRBV9, the J gene TRBJ1-2; 7 nucleotides line up with TRBD1. Looked up from germline, CDR1 is SGDLS and CDR2 is YYNGEE. The junction had 5 bases not matched to a gene; V was cut back by 7 bases and J by 2 bases. The CDR3 runs 13 residues. The chain's CDR3 is CASGTGANYGYTF. CDR3 in DNA: TGTGCCAGCGGTACAGGGGCCAACTATGGCTACACCTTC. Together with reference TRBV9 and TRBJ1-2, the CDR3 gives the full variable domain: DSGVTQTPKHLITATGQRVTLRCSPRSGDLSVYWYQQSLDQGLQFLIQYYNGEERAKGNILERFSAQQFPDLHSELNLSSLELGDSALYFCASGTGANYGYTFGSGTRLTVV.

This chain links TRBV4-1 with TRBJ1-5; no definite D call. Germline CDR1 is MGHRA and CDR2 is YSYEKL. V lost 0 bases to trimming and J lost 3 bases, with 9 bases between them. The length of the CDR3 is 15 residues. The CDR3 is CASSQEPGNNQPQHF. The CDR3 DNA follows: TGCGCCAGCAGCCAAGAACCAGGAAACAATCAGCCCCAGCATTTT.

This chain links TRBV7-8 with TRBJ1-5; D is uncertain. The CDR3 is made up of 16 amino acids. CDR1 is SGHVS, CDR2 FQNEAQ, per germline. V lost 5 bases to trimming and J lost 6 bases, with 20 bases between them. Written as DNA, the CDR3 is TGTGCCAGCAGCACCTTAGGAGGGCGGGTAACTCAGCCCCAGCATTTT. This codes for CASSTLGGRVTQPQHF.

The J gene is TRBJ1-2, the V gene TRBV30, with D tentatively TRBD1 (6 bases). Germline lookup yields CDR1 GTSNPN and CDR2 SVGIG (reference sequence). The CDR3 covers 15 residues. V lost 1 base, J lost 6 bases, and 18 bases lay in between. Written as DNA, the CDR3 is TGTGCCTGGAGTGGATTTTACAGGGATCGGGATGGCTACACCTTC. Its protein is CAWSGFYRDRDGYTF.

The CDR3 DNA reads TGTGCCAGCAATGAAGGGGGCGGACTTGCCTATGGCTACACCTTC. Translating gives CASNEGGGLAYGYTF. The rearrangement joins TRBV28 to TRBJ1-2, with 7 bases aligning to TRBD1. The CDR3 is made up of 15 amino acids. The junction had 12 bases not matched to a gene; V was cut back by 7 bases and J by 4 bases. Germline V gene data show CDR1 as MDHEN and CDR2 as SYDVKM.

The V call is TRBV19, the J call TRBJ2-1, with 8 bases matching TRBD2. Germline CDR1 is LNHDA and CDR2 is SQIVND (reference sequence). CDR3 length: 16 residues. J gave up 10 bases and V 8 bases, and 19 bases lay outside the gene matches. The CDR3 region is CASCPPLSGGPREQFF. In DNA form, the CDR3 reads TGTGCCAGTTGCCCCCCCTTGTCGGGAGGGCCTAGGGAGCAGTTCTTC.

This chain links TRBV4-1 with TRBJ2-1; tentative D call: TRBD1 (5 bases). The germline gives CDR1 MGHRA, CDR2 YSYEKL. This CDR3 contains 17 residues. Trimming took 0 bases from V and 4 from J, leaving 16 bases between them. The CDR3 reads CASSQDRAQGVYNEQFF. The DNA for the CDR3 is TGCGCCAGCAGCCAAGATCGTGCGCAGGGTGTATACAATGAGCAGTTCTTC.

The gene calls are TRBV5-6 and TRBJ1-1; 9 nucleotides match TRBD1. Germline V gene sequence: CDR1 SGHDT, CDR2 YYEEEE. The CDR3 has 15 amino acids. After removal of 4 bases from V and 1 base from J, the junction contained 5 bases not matched to a gene. The CDR3 region is CASSGGTGRNTEAFF. The CDR3 DNA is TGTGCCAGCAGCGGGGGGACAGGGAGGAACACTGAAGCTTTCTTT.

The chain joins TRBV5-1 to TRBJ2-7, with D tentatively TRBD2 (7 bases). The CDR3 runs 17 residues. V gave up 0 bases and J gave up 0 bases, with 16 bases separating them. Germline V gene lookup returns CDR1 SGHRS and CDR2 YFSETQ. The CDR3 DNA is TGCGCCAGCAGCTTGGTTGCGGGGGCCGCGAGCTCCTACGAGCAGTACTTC. Translating gives CASSLVAGAASSYEQYF.

The DNA of the CDR3 is TGCGCCAGCAGCTTGGGGCCGAGGTTTACTGGAAACACCATATATTTT. Protein sequence: CASSLGPRFTGNTIYF. V gene TRBV5-1 combines with J gene TRBJ1-3; D not certain. V was clipped by 0 bases and J by 2 bases, with 12 bases between them. This CDR3 has 16 amino acids. Per germline, CDR1 SGHRS and CDR2 YFSETQ.

J is TRBJ2-7 and V is TRBV4-3, with D possibly being TRBD1 (6 bases). This CDR3 has 14 amino acids. In germline, CDR1 is LGHNA, CDR2 YSLEER. V was pared by 4 bases and J by 1 base, with 11 bases between. CDR3 residues: CASSPGTHSYEQYF. In DNA, the CDR3 is TGCGCCAGCAGCCCCGGGACACATTCCTACGAGCAGTACTTC.

The V call is TRBV7-6, the J call TRBJ1-1; D uncertain. The CDR3 runs 14 residues. The germline gives CDR1 SGHVS, CDR2 FNYEAQ. V lost 0 bases and J 1 base, leaving 6 bases between the germline ends. The DNA of the CDR3 is TGTGCCAGCAGCTTAGCAACTCGGAACACTGAAGCTTTCTTT. It yields the protein CASSLATRNTEAFF.

The V and J genes are TRBV19 and TRBJ1-1; 10 bases are shared with TRBD1. This CDR3 is 15 amino acids long. Germline V CDR1 and CDR2: LNHDA, SQIVND (reference sequence). Losses at the gene ends were 5 bases for V and 7 bases for J; bases not matched to a gene: 10. The CDR3 DNA sequence: TGTGCCAGTAGTTCCCCAGGGACAGGGGAGAATGAAGCTTTCTTT. It is translated as CASSSPGTGENEAFF.

This sequence joins TRBV6-2 or TRBV6-3 and TRBJ1-5; D call uncertain. Trimming removed 5 bases at V and 4 bases at J, with 24 bases between. The CDR3 is 18 residues long. Germline assignment: CDR1 MNHEY and CDR2 SVGEGT. The CDR3: CASSVSTPGSPTNQPQHF. The CDR3, as DNA: TGTGCCAGCAGTGTGAGCACCCCCGGGAGCCCAACAAATCAGCCCCAGCATTTT.

This chain connects TRBV6-2 or TRBV6-3 to TRBJ2-1, with 7 bases identical to TRBD2. V trimming: 4 bases; J trimming: 8 bases; junction bases outside the gene matches: 5. The CDR3 consists of 13 residues. The V gene's germline CDR1 is MNHEY and CDR2 SVGEGT. CDR3 sequence (DNA): TGTGCCAGCAGTTCCCAGGGAGGGTATGAGCAGTTCTTC. It encodes CASSSQGGYEQFF.

The V call is TRBV6-5, the J call TRBJ2-3, with a possible D match to TRBD2 (5 bases). Per germline, CDR1 MNHEY and CDR2 SVGAGI. Trimming cost V 7 bases and J 5 bases, with 19 bases left between them. The CDR3 sequence is 15 residues long. The CDR3 protein is CASIRSWTGRDTQYF. In DNA form, the CDR3 reads TGTGCCAGCATCCGGTCCTGGACTGGCAGAGATACGCAGTATTTT.

The DNA for the CDR3 is TGTGCCAGTAAGGAGGGACGTAGAGGCAATCAGCCCCAGCATTTT. This translates into CASKEGRRGNQPQHF. The chain has TRBV19 and TRBJ1-5, with a possible D match to TRBD1 (5 bases). Germline CDR1 reads LNHDA; CDR2 reads SQIVND (reference sequence). The V end lost 7 bases, the J end lost 2 bases, and 15 bases lay between the germline ends. CDR3 length: 15 amino acids.

The CDR3 nucleotides read TGTGCCAGCAGCCCAGGGGGAAATTCCTACAATGAGCAGTTCTTC. This sequence encodes CASSPGGNSYNEQFF. V usage is TRBV7-8 and J usage is TRBJ2-1; 7 bases map to TRBD1. The CDR3 length is 15 residues. Germline V gene data show CDR1 as SGHVS and CDR2 as FQNEAQ. The V gene end was trimmed by 5 bases and the J gene end by 1 base; junction bases not matched to a gene: 5.

The rearrangement uses TRBV5-1 and TRBJ2-5, with 11 bases lining up with TRBD2. The germline CDR1 and CDR2 sequences are SGHRS and YFSETQ. This CDR3 region has 17 residues. After removal of 9 bases from V and 2 bases from J, the junction contained 15 bases not matched to a gene. Written as DNA, the CDR3 is TGCGCCACCCTAGAGGTAGCGGGGGGGCTTAAACAAGAGACCCAGTACTTC. It translates to CATLEVAGGLKQETQYF.

The rearrangement links TRBV9 to TRBJ1-1, with D possibly TRBD1 on 5 matching bases. Germline V gene lookup returns CDR1 SGDLS and CDR2 YYNGEE. The V end lost 6 bases, the J end lost 0 bases, and 15 bases lay between the germline ends. This CDR3 region has 15 residues. CDR3 nucleotides: TGTGCCAGCACCCGGACAAGAACCTTGAACACTGAAGCTTTCTTT. Its translation: CASTRTRTLNTEAFF.